This T cell receptor beta chain is from a study of T-cell memory formation after mild COVID-19. Turning to the study itself: Largely donor-specific sequence clusters came from two donors.

Germline values: CDR1 SQVTM, CDR2 ANQGSEA. CDR3 length: 14 residues. J lost 5 bases, V lost 6 bases, and 11 bases had no gene match. Via MiXCR, TCRdb re-called the 5' RACE reads, giving one row per CDR3 protein. The sample holds approximately 480,000 distinct CDR3 sequences, about 18% seen once. Overall study findings and caveats: Clones which contracted sat mainly in CM and EM if CD4+, and in EMRA if CD8+. Pre-infection memory already had some responding clones, implying cross-reactive memory joined.

This clonotype has just one count. Its antigen is as yet unknown. Sequences were obtained from PBMCs or a T cell subset sorted from them (not recorded which). V gene TRBV29-1 combines with J gene TRBJ2-7, with 9 bases fitting TRBD1. The sequence was collected from an adult woman who had mild COVID-19 (a few samples of this study predate the infection). Cell type and time point are not known. The chain's CDR3 is CSVRTGQGIHEQYF. The DNA of the CDR3 is TGCAGCGTGCGAACGGGACAGGGTATTCACGAGCAGTACTTC.